These 28 T cell receptor beta chains originate from one sample sequenced in a study of T cells in Graves' hyperthyroidism and ophthalmopathy. The source material, RNA transcripts, was used to amplify TCR beta CDR3 regions. Using the HTBI primer set, a first-round RT-PCR was run on the TCR CDR3. TCRdb reanalysed the multiplex PCR reads using MiXCR and keeps one entry per CDR3 protein. The sample holds about 400,000 distinct CDR3 sequences, 11% to 15% seen once. The sequenced sample consisted of blood. These receptor sequences come from a man aged 45-60 years with Graves' ophthalmopathy.

This clonotype was seen more than once but under ten times. This could be a read error, since a much larger clone is one nucleotide away. The chain has TRBV5-1 and TRBJ1-1; D is undetermined. Trimming stripped 1 base from V and 4 bases from J, with 23 bases between. CDR1 is SGHRS and CDR2 is YFSETQ in the germline V gene. The length of the CDR3 is 18 residues. The CDR3 reads CASSLRFRAEKGGTEAFF. The CDR3 nucleotides are TGCGCCAGCAGCTTGCGTTTTAGGGCGGAGAAGGGCGGCACTGAAGCTTTCTTT.

This clonotype was observed at least ten times. The chain combines TRBV9 with TRBJ2-1; no firm D call. Germline CDR1 reads SGDLS; CDR2 reads YYNGEE. Trimming took 0 bases from V and 7 from J, leaving 11 bases between them. CDR3 length: 14 residues. In DNA, the CDR3 is TGTGCCAGCAGCGTAGTTGGATATGGGAATGAGCAGTTCTTC. As protein: CASSVVGYGNEQFF.

This clonotype was seen many times. The chain couples TRBV7-9 to TRBJ1-1, with D unclear. V was clipped by 4 bases and J by 4 bases, with 7 bases between them. The CDR3 loop spans 12 amino acids. Germline loops: CDR1 SEHNR, CDR2 FQNEAQ (reference sequence). As DNA, the CDR3 is TGTGCCAGCAGCTACGGGAGCACTGAAGCTTTCTTT. This gives the protein CASSYGSTEAFF.

This clonotype was seen repeatedly, ten times or more. The V gene is TRBV5-1, the J gene TRBJ2-1, with D possibly TRBD1 on 7 matching bases. V lost 5 bases, J lost 4 bases, and 16 bases lay in between. Germline values: CDR1 SGHRS, CDR2 YFSETQ. CDR3 length: 15 amino acids. The CDR3 spells CASRPGGTEYNEQFF. As DNA, the CDR3 is TGCGCCAGCAGACCCGGAGGGACAGAATACAATGAGCAGTTCTTC.

The CDR3 coding sequence is TGTGCCACCGCCACGGGACAGGGAACCTACGAGCAGTACTTC. It codes for CATATGQGTYEQYF. This chain uses TRBV24-1 with TRBJ2-7; 9 bases are shared with TRBD1. The CDR3 loop spans 14 amino acids. The ends lost 9 bases at V and 2 bases at J; junction bases unmatched: 7. Germline V gene lookup returns CDR1 KGHDR and CDR2 SFDVKD.

This clonotype has ten or more counts. This chain uses TRBV7-2 with TRBJ2-1; tentative D call: TRBD1 (6 bases). Germline-derived CDR1 and CDR2 are SGHTA and FQGNSA. The V and J ends lost 3 bases and 9 bases respectively, with 12 bases between them. This CDR3 is built from 13 residues. The CDR3 sequence: CASSFSTGFEQFF. CDR3 DNA: TGTGCCAGCAGCTTCAGTACAGGGTTTGAGCAGTTCTTC. Full variable domain (remainder filled in from reference TRBV7-2 and TRBJ2-1): GAGVSQSPSNKVTEKGKDVELRCDPISGHTALYWYRQSLGQGLEFLIYFQGNSAPDKSGLPSDRFSAERTGGSVSTLTIQRTQQEDSAVYLCASSFSTGFEQFFGPGTRLTVL.

The rearrangement uses TRBV5-4 and TRBJ2-2; TRBD2 matches at 8 bases. Germline V gene data show CDR1 as SGHNT and CDR2 as YYREEE (reference sequence). The CDR3 runs 14 residues. V gave up 4 bases and J gave up 3 bases; unmatched junction bases: 2. The CDR3: CASSDGGDTGELFF. The CDR3 DNA follows: TGTGCCAGCAGCGACGGGGGGGACACCGGGGAGCTGTTTTTT.

A remark on this clonotype: The CDR3 ends on some other residue instead of the conserved phenylalanine or tryptophan, so this is likely a read error. The rearrangement links TRBV2 to TRBJ1-1; no reliable D call. The CDR3 runs to 13 residues. V gave up 3 bases and J gave up 5 bases, with 10 bases separating them. Germline V CDR1 and CDR2: SNHLY, FYNNEI. The CDR3 bases are TGTGCCAGCAGTGAGATGGGGTCTACTGAAGCTTTCCTT. This sequence encodes CASSEMGSTEAFL.

The chain carries TRBV27 and TRBJ1-6; D is perhaps TRBD1 (6 bases). There are 15 residues in the CDR3. The ends were cut back, 6 bases at V and 9 bases at J, with 18 bases in the middle. Germline V lookup: CDR1 MNHEY, CDR2 SMNVEV (reference sequence). As DNA, the CDR3 is TGTGCCAGCAGCTTGGCCGGGGGGCGCGGTTCACCCCTCCACTTT. This encodes CASSLAGGRGSPLHF.

A few counts support this clonotype. The rearrangement joins TRBV19 to TRBJ2-5; D may be TRBD1 (6 bases). Germline CDR1 is LNHDA and CDR2 is SQIVND (reference sequence). This CDR3 contains 16 residues. V was shortened by 4 bases and J by 2 bases, with 17 bases between the two germline ends. The CDR3 loop is CASSTGGRGPQETQYF. Written as DNA, the CDR3 is TGTGCCAGTAGTACGGGTGGCAGGGGTCCACAAGAGACCCAGTACTTC.

This clonotype has at least ten counts. This chain links TRBV30 with TRBJ1-4; tentative D call: TRBD1 (6 bases). CDR1 and CDR2 from the germline V gene are GTSNPN and SVGIG (reference sequence). The CDR3 has 13 amino acids. V lost 3 bases to trimming and J lost 8 bases, with 13 bases between them. CDR3 residues: CAWRRGAGEKLFF. In nucleotides, the CDR3 is TGTGCCTGGAGGAGGGGGGCAGGGGAAAAACTGTTTTTT.

This clonotype was seen only a few times. The chain links TRBV19 to TRBJ2-7; 8 bases line up with TRBD1. This CDR3 is 16 amino acids long. The ends lost 0 bases at V and 0 bases at J; junction bases unmatched: 4. Germline V lookup: CDR1 LNHDA, CDR2 SQIVND (reference sequence). CDR3 residues: CASSIDLTGGSYEQYF. The CDR3, as DNA: TGTGCCAGTAGTATAGACCTCACAGGGGGCTCCTACGAGCAGTACTTC.

The chain has TRBV28 and TRBJ2-1; 12 bases align to TRBD2. CDR1 is MDHEN and CDR2 is SYDVKM in the germline V gene. V was clipped by 6 bases and J by 0 bases; unmatched bases: 12. There are 19 residues in the CDR3. CDR3 protein: CASSPGLAGLISSYNEQFF. CDR3 DNA sequence: TGTGCCAGCAGCCCGGGACTAGCGGGTCTTATCAGCTCCTACAATGAGCAGTTCTTC.

CDR3 DNA: TGCAGTGCGGTAGCGGGAGTGGTTGAGACCCAGTACTTC. This translates into CSAVAGVVETQYF. The chain employs TRBV20-1 and TRBJ2-5; 9 bases are a match to TRBD2. V gave up 6 bases and J gave up 5 bases; unmatched junction bases: 7. CDR1 is DFQATT, CDR2 SNEGSKA, per germline (reference sequence). The length of the CDR3 is 13 residues.

The chain has TRBV11-2 and TRBJ2-2, with D possibly matching TRBD2 (5 bases). Deletions cut 5 bases from V and 6 bases from J, with 19 bases between. The germline gives CDR1 SGHAT, CDR2 FQNNGV. The CDR3 loop spans 16 amino acids. This CDR3 reads CASSRDSTRNSGELFF. Written as DNA, the CDR3 is TGTGCCAGCAGCCGCGACTCTACTAGAAACTCCGGGGAGCTGTTTTTT.

This clonotype came up many times. The chain recombines TRBV7-9 with TRBJ1-4; no clear D gene. The germline CDR1 and CDR2 sequences are SEHNR and FQNEAQ (reference sequence). V was pared by 6 bases and J by 5 bases, with 10 bases between. The CDR3 covers 13 residues. CDR3 protein: CASRQGSNEKLFF. The CDR3 coding sequence is TGTGCCAGCAGACAAGGGTCCAATGAAAAACTGTTTTTT.

The sample holds a few counts of this clonotype. The chain couples TRBV29-1 to TRBJ1-1; 8 bases match TRBD1. CDR1 is SQVTM, CDR2 ANQGSEA, per germline. The ends lost 7 bases at V and 1 base at J; junction bases unmatched: 5. This CDR3 region has 13 residues. For the CDR3, the DNA is TGCAGCGCCGACAGGGGAAGGAACACTGAAGCTTTCTTT. It codes for CSADRGRNTEAFF.

This clonotype has a count of ten or more. The chain recombines TRBV18 with TRBJ2-1; 13 bases line up with TRBD2. This CDR3 is built from 18 residues. Germline loops: CDR1 KGHSH, CDR2 LQKENI. J gave up 6 bases and V 0 bases, and 8 bases lay outside the gene matches. The CDR3 nucleotides are TGTGCCAGCTCACCACCGAGTGGACTAGCGGGAGTTCGCAATGAGCAGTTCTTC. This sequence encodes CASSPPSGLAGVRNEQFF.

This clonotype was detected once. A much larger clone lies one base from this, so it may be a read error. The chain has TRBV24-1 and TRBJ2-7; a possible D gene is TRBD2 (5 bases). From germline, CDR1 is KGHDR and CDR2 SFDVKD. CDR3 length: 13 amino acids. CDR3 region: CATTDPREYEQYF. DNA for the CDR3: TGTGCCACCACTGATCCGAGGGAGTACGAGCAGTACTTC.

In this sample, this clonotype turned up many times. This chain connects TRBV12-3 or TRBV12-4 to TRBJ2-2; no clear D gene. The ends were cut back, 10 bases at V and 4 bases at J, with 13 bases in the middle. The CDR3 runs 13 residues. This CDR3 is CATRTVTTGELFF. The DNA for the CDR3 is TGTGCCACCAGGACGGTGACCACCGGGGAGCTGTTTTTT.

The table lists this clonotype with a few counts. J is TRBJ2-1 and V is TRBV9, with 7 bases fitting TRBD1. Trimming took 1 base from V and 2 from J; bases not matched to a gene: 18. The V gene's germline CDR1 is SGDLS and CDR2 YYNGEE. The length of the CDR3 is 20 residues. The CDR3 nucleotides are TGTGCCAGCAGCGTATCTGGGGTGTTTACAGCCCAGGGGGCCTACAATGAGCAGTTCTTC. Encoded protein: CASSVSGVFTAQGAYNEQFF.

A few counts support this clonotype. V and J are TRBV7-8 and TRBJ1-4; D is uncertain. The CDR3 is made up of 11 amino acids. Germline lookup yields CDR1 SGHVS and CDR2 FQNEAQ. The V end lost 6 bases, the J end lost 10 bases, and 9 bases lay between the germline ends. The CDR3 DNA is TGTGCCAGCAGAAAGGCGGGAAAACTGTTTTTT. Its translation is CASRKAGKLFF.

This clonotype was found many times. J is TRBJ2-7 and V is TRBV6-2 or TRBV6-3, with D perhaps being TRBD1 or TRBD2 (5 bases each). Germline V gene sequence: CDR1 MNHEY, CDR2 SVGEGT. The CDR3 length is 13 residues. The V end was cut by 6 bases, the J end by 2 bases, with 11 bases between. Written as DNA, the CDR3 is TGTGCCAGCAGGGGAGACAGAACCTACGAGCAGTACTTC. Translating gives CASRGDRTYEQYF.

This clonotype was recorded at least ten times. The rearrangement joins TRBV3-1 to TRBJ1-1; the match to TRBD1 covers 8 bases. Per the germline V gene, CDR1 is LGHDT and CDR2 is YNNKEL (reference sequence). V was pared by 2 bases and J by 5 bases, with 10 bases of the junction left unmatched. The CDR3 runs 16 residues. The CDR3 region is CASSQNQGALGTEAFF. CDR3 bases: TGTGCCAGCAGCCAAAACCAGGGGGCACTGGGGACTGAAGCTTTCTTT.

This clonotype appeared many times. The chain uses TRBV7-3 and TRBJ2-7; D gene ambiguous. This CDR3 contains 12 residues. V lost 0 bases to trimming and J lost 3 bases, with 3 bases between them. Germline CDR1 and CDR2: SGHTA and FQGTGA. The CDR3 loop is CASSLTGYEQYF. The CDR3 nucleotides are TGTGCCAGCAGCTTAACCGGCTACGAGCAGTACTTC.

The genes are TRBV5-4 and TRBJ2-3, with D possibly TRBD2 on 6 matching bases. The CDR3 has 16 amino acids. V lost 5 bases to trimming and J lost 0 bases, with 16 bases between them. Germline-derived CDR1 and CDR2 are SGHNT and YYREEE (reference sequence). The CDR3 sequence: CASRRRVSDSTDTQYF. CDR3 coding DNA: TGTGCCAGCAGGAGGAGGGTTAGCGATAGCACAGATACGCAGTATTTT.

This clonotype was observed a few times. The chain employs TRBV7-9 and TRBJ2-2; the D gene is possibly TRBD2 (5 bases). Trimming shortened V by 5 bases and J by 4 bases, and 20 bases separated the two germline ends. CDR3 length equals 17 residues. The V gene's germline CDR1 is SEHNR and CDR2 FQNEAQ (reference sequence). CDR3 in amino acids: CASSRGAAGIGTGELFF. CDR3 DNA sequence: TGTGCCAGCAGCCGAGGAGCTGCGGGTATCGGCACCGGGGAGCTGTTTTTT.

This clonotype has a handful of counts. V and J are TRBV27 and TRBJ1-6; TRBD1 agrees at 8 bases. Germline loops: CDR1 MNHEY, CDR2 SMNVEV (reference sequence). V lost 6 bases to trimming and J lost 7 bases; unmatched junction nucleotides: 8. The CDR3 spans 15 residues. CDR3 sequence (DNA): TGTGCCAGCAGCCGGGGACAGGCACAGAATTCACCCCTCCACTTT. Translating gives CASSRGQAQNSPLHF.